A selection of T cell receptor beta chains follows, all from one sample in a study of OX40 agonist ivuxolimab in advanced cancers. TCRdb keeps only in-frame clones here, not all; method: immunoSEQ multiplex PCR. Here the sample spans around 64,000 clones, 75% to 90% being singletons. The sample here was CD4+ or CD8+ T cells sorted from blood, taken in a trial of the OX40 agonist ivuxolimab. The receptors originated from an adult with an advanced solid tumor such as melanoma, head and neck, liver or kidney cancer. Each CDR3 is given with its conserved first and last residue. Fields, in order: clone size, D gene, V gene, J gene, CDR3 DNA, CDR3 protein. A D gene is named only where the DNA matches it firmly. Clone size appears in some rows only: once, few, many, or a class for an expanded clone.

.	TRBD1	TRBV2	TRBJ2-5	TGTGCCAGCGGCCGGGACAGGGGAGAGACCCAGTACTTC	CASGRDRGETQYF
.	TRBD2	TRBV5-1	TRBJ2-1	TGCGCCAGCAGCCCGACGGGACTAGCGGGGGGAACTAATGAGCAGTTCTTC	CASSPTGLAGGTNEQFF
.	.	TRBV5-1	TRBJ2-5	TGCGCCAGCAGCTTGGGGACCATACGCCAAGAGACCCAGTACTTC	CASSLGTIRQETQYF
.	.	TRBV25-1	TRBJ2-7	TGTGCCAGCAGTGAATTCACCGTGCGGTACTTC	CASSEFTVRYF
.	.	TRBV7-9	TRBJ2-6	TGTGCCAGCAGCCTAGAGGGAGGCCTGTTCTCTGGGGCCAACGTCCTGACTTTC	CASSLEGGLFSGANVLTF
.	.	TRBV6-1	TRBJ1-2	TGTGCCAGCAGTGAAAGGAACTATGGCTACACCTTC	CASSERNYGYTF
.	TRBD1	TRBV5-6	TRBJ1-5	TGTGCCAGCAGCTACTTTGGACAGGGAGGCAATCAGCCCCAGCATTTT	CASSYFGQGGNQPQHF
few	.	TRBV6-5	TRBJ1-5	TGTGCCAGCAGCTTCAGGGGCAATCAGCCCCAGCATTTT	CASSFRGNQPQHF
.	TRBD1	TRBV19	TRBJ1-2	TGTGCCAGTAGTATGGGCCAGGGGGTCGTCTATGGCTACACCTTC	CASSMGQGVVYGYTF
.	.	TRBV7-9	TRBJ2-5	TGTGCCAGCAGCTGGGTCGGAGTTGCTCACGCCCAGTACTTC	CASSWVGVAHAQYF
.	TRBD1	TRBV6-1	TRBJ1-5	TGTGCCAGCAGTTGGGACAGGGCGGGCAATCAGCCCCAGCATTTT	CASSWDRAGNQPQHF
.	.	TRBV18	TRBJ1-2	TGTGCCAGCTCACCGGACAGCAGAGACTATGGCTACACCTTC	CASSPDSRDYGYTF
.	TRBD2	TRBV9	TRBJ2-5	TGTGCCAGCAGCGTTGGGGAGGGAAACTACCAAGAGACCCAGTACTTC	CASSVGEGNYQETQYF
once	TRBD2	TRBV4-3	TRBJ2-5	TGCGCCAGCAGCCAAGCTTTGAGCGGGAAAGAGACCCAGTACTTC	CASSQALSGKETQYF
.	.	TRBV7-3	TRBJ2-2	TGTGCCAGCAGCTCCGGACTCCTCACCGGGGAGCTGTTTTTT	CASSSGLLTGELFF
.	.	TRBV25-1	TRBJ2-1	TGTGCCAGCAGTGAAAATTACAATGAGCAGTTCTTC	CASSENYNEQFF
.	.	TRBV18	TRBJ1-3	TGTGCCAGCTCAACGGACGCCGACTCTGGAAACACCATATATTTT	CASSTDADSGNTIYF
.	.	TRBV5-1	TRBJ1-1	TGCGCCAGCAGCTTGAGATCCGGGACACCGGGAAGGGACACTGAAGCTTTCTTT	CASSLRSGTPGRDTEAFF
.	.	TRBV9	TRBJ1-5	TGTGCCAGCAGCCCCCGGGACTCCCGTCAGCCCCAGCATTTT	CASSPRDSRQPQHF
.	.	TRBV5-4	TRBJ1-4	TGTGCCAGCAGCTCCAAGAAGGGACGGCATGAAAAACTGTTTTTT	CASSSKKGRHEKLFF
.	TRBD1	TRBV6-5	TRBJ2-2	TGTGCCAGCAGGCCGGGACAGGGGATGTCCGGGGAGCTGTTTTTT	CASRPGQGMSGELFF
once	TRBD1	TRBV11-1	TRBJ1-3	TGTGCCAGCAGCCTCGGACAGGGAGCTGGAAACACCATATATTTT	CASSLGQGAGNTIYF
.	.	TRBV18	TRBJ1-2	TGTGCCAGCTCACCATGGGACGGCTATGGCTACACCTTC	CASSPWDGYGYTF
.	.	TRBV5-6	TRBJ1-4	TGTGCCAGTTCCACGGGGCAAGGGGAAAAACTGTTTTTT	CASSTGQGEKLFF
.	.	TRBV4-3	TRBJ2-2	TGCGCCAGCAGCCAAGATTCTCAGCCCCCGAACACCGGGGAGCTGTTTTTT	CASSQDSQPPNTGELFF
.	.	TRBV5-1	TRBJ1-3	TGCGCCAGCAGCTTGGAGGGGGGTTCTGGAAACACCATATATTTT	CASSLEGGSGNTIYF
.	.	TRBV15	TRBJ1-4	TGTGCCACCAGCAGAGTTGGGAAAACTAATGAAAAACTGTTTTTT	CATSRVGKTNEKLFF